Below, one T cell receptor (beta chain) is given with its context. Its antigen is undetermined. Some clones are missing from TCRdb's copy, which holds only in-frame ones; the method was immunoSEQ multiplex PCR. The table includes 25,000 to 35,000 clones, about four fifths detected once. Germline lookup yields CDR1 MNHNS and CDR2 SASEGT. The CDR3 extends over 15 amino acids. With 2 bases clipped from V and 8 bases from J, the junction kept 9 bases outside the gene matches. The sample belongs to a study of graft-versus-host responses after intestinal transplantation. For the study at large: Recipients got multivisceral, liver-intestinal, or isolated intestinal transplants. Each patient got anti-thymocyte globulin induction, then tacrolimus and steroids for about 3 years.

Findings and limits, study-wide: Among recipient marrow samples, GvH clones were found; some appeared first in ileum or blood.

This receptor was obtained from a human donor who received an intestinal transplant. The specimen was unstimulated CD8+ T cells sorted from spleen or lymph node cells, collected before intestinal transplant. This chain joins TRBV6-1 and TRBJ2-1; 7 bases are a match to TRBD2. The CDR3 loop reads CASSERAGESDEQFF. The CDR3 nucleotides read TGTGCCAGCAGTGAAAGGGCGGGAGAAAGTGATGAGCAGTTCTTC.